This TCR beta chain was documented in a study of blood T cell repertoires in COVID-19. On the study more broadly: The United States, Italy and Spain provided the acute and convalescent COVID-19 samples. Nucleic acid was either cDNA or gDNA, and it came from T cells, B-cell-depleted T cells, or PBMCs.

This clone was detected only a few times. CDR1 and CDR2 from the germline V gene are GTSNPN and SVGIG (reference sequence). V lost 2 bases and J lost 8, with 9 bases in between. This CDR3 has 12 residues. Original processing notes: The assay estimated nucleated cells by amplifying reference gene primers. Here immunoSEQ multiplex PCR was the method, and the copy in TCRdb shows in-frame clones only, minus some. The V and J calls and clone size are taken from that table; D and trimming were inferred from the DNA. The sample shows some 120,000 clones, about 77% of them seen only once. The sample comprised peripheral blood. The J gene is TRBJ1-4, the V gene TRBV30; possible D gene TRBD1, 5 bases. The sequence was obtained from a man aged 80 or over with acute or convalescent COVID-19. CDR3 amino acids: CAWSPGGEKLFF. Here the CDR3 DNA reads TGTGCCTGGAGTCCGGGGGGGGAAAAACTGTTTTTT.